These T cell receptor beta chains were read from a single sample in a study of human T cells and chemical hapten exposure. Via MiXCR, TCRdb re-called the RACE reads, giving one row per CDR3 protein. The sample consists of 150,000 to 200,000 distinct CDR3 sequences, 14% of them appearing once. The material sequenced was whole blood, taken in connection with sensitization to the hapten diphenylcyclopropenone (DPC). The receptor source for this set is a woman between 25 and 40 years old with alopecia areata. Some clones in this sample may be carry-over from other donors' samples. Both conserved end residues are part of each CDR3. D genes are given only for firm matches. A clone size is listed for some rows: how often the clone was seen (once, few, many), or a class if it is expanded.

J gene | D gene | clone size | V gene | CDR3 protein | CDR3 DNA
TRBJ2-3 | TRBD2 | . | TRBV29-1 | CSVAASGNSDTQYF | TGCAGCGTTGCGGCTAGCGGGAACTCAGATACGCAGTATTTT
TRBJ2-2 | TRBD1 | few | TRBV9 | CASSDRDRVGRGDPTGELFF | TGTGCCAGCAGCGACCGGGACAGGGTAGGACGGGGTGACCCAACCGGGGAGCTGTTTTTT
TRBJ2-4 | . | many | TRBV21-1 | CASSTTGGGGGPSKNIQYF | TGTGCCAGCAGTACCACAGGGGGCGGCGGGGGCCCTAGCAAAAACATTCAGTACTTC
TRBJ1-1 | . | few | TRBV20-1 | CSARDRLGFTEAFF | TGCAGTGCTAGAGATCGCTTGGGGTTCACTGAAGCTTTCTTT
TRBJ2-1 | TRBD1 | many | TRBV29-1 | CSLGTGGYNEQFF | TGCAGCTTAGGGACAGGGGGGTACAATGAGCAGTTCTTC
TRBJ2-5 | . | many | TRBV27 | CASSLSNSRPETQYF | TGTGCCAGCAGTTTATCGAACTCGCGGCCAGAGACCCAGTACTTC
TRBJ2-3 | TRBD2 | . | TRBV7-2 | CASSQPSGRATTQYF | TGTGCCAGCAGCCAACCTAGCGGGAGGGCCACTACGCAGTATTTT
TRBJ1-2 | . | few | TRBV4-3 | CASSQDPQASYGYTF | TGCGCCAGCAGCCAAGATCCCCAGGCCTCCTATGGCTACACCTTC
TRBJ2-7 | . | . | TRBV28 | CASSLRGGLGEQYF | TGTGCCAGCAGTTTACGAGGCGGGCTAGGCGAGCAGTACTTC
TRBJ2-7 | . | many | TRBV28 | CASNTGSREQYF | TGTGCCAGCAACACGGGGTCACGGGAGCAGTACTTC
TRBJ2-6 | . | many | TRBV12-3/TRBV12-4 | CASSRLSGANVLTF | TGTGCCAGCAGTAGACTTTCTGGGGCCAACGTCCTGACTTTC
TRBJ2-2 | TRBD2 | . | TRBV19 | CASSISGGLAANTGELFF | TGTGCCAGTAGTATCTCTGGGGGACTAGCGGCGAACACCGGGGAGCTGTTTTTT
TRBJ1-4 | TRBD1 | . | TRBV18 | CASSLGTAGNEKLFF | TGTGCCAGCTCACTAGGGACAGCTGGTAATGAAAAACTGTTTTTT
TRBJ2-7 | . | few | TRBV6-5 | CASSYSEGVGEQYF | TGTGCCAGCAGTTACTCAGAAGGGGTGGGCGAGCAGTACTTC
TRBJ2-2 | . | few | TRBV25-1 | CASSDYRGTRGAGELFF | TGTGCCAGCAGTGATTACCGAGGGACAAGGGGCGCCGGGGAGCTGTTTTTT
TRBJ2-7 | TRBD2 | . | TRBV20-1 | CSARASLGLAVKNEQYF | TGCAGTGCTAGAGCCTCCCTGGGACTAGCGGTTAAGAACGAGCAGTACTTC
TRBJ1-1 | . | . | TRBV3-1 | CASSQQGRGTEAFF | TGTGCCAGCAGCCAACAGGGCCGAGGCACTGAAGCTTTCTTT
TRBJ1-5 | . | few | TRBV5-4 | CASSSQGDIDQPQHF | TGTGCCAGCAGCTCACAGGGTGACATAGATCAGCCCCAGCATTTT
TRBJ2-7 | . | . | TRBV20-1 | CSASASPYEQYF | TGCAGTGCTAGTGCCTCCCCCTACGAGCAGTACTTC
TRBJ2-7 | . | few | TRBV7-9 | CASRGLAFDSEQYF | TGTGCCAGCCGGGGGCTAGCGTTCGATAGCGAGCAGTACTTC
TRBJ1-1 | . | many | TRBV6-5 | CASSSTRTGKSKTEAFF | TGTGCCAGCAGTTCCACAAGAACAGGGAAGTCGAAGACTGAAGCTTTCTTT
TRBJ2-2 | TRBD2 | . | TRBV9 | CASSVSVGGRGYTGELFF | TGTGCCAGCAGCGTATCGGTAGGCGGGAGAGGGTACACCGGGGAGCTGTTTTTT
TRBJ2-5 | . | few | TRBV5-1 | CASSLEGMETQYF | TGCGCCAGCAGCTTGGAGGGGATGGAGACCCAGTACTTC
TRBJ2-6 | . | few | TRBV20-1 | CSARPPQGLRGANVLTF | TGCAGTGCTCGTCCCCCCCAGGGGCTGCGGGGGGCCAACGTCCTGACTTTC
TRBJ2-2 | TRBD2 | . | TRBV30 | CAWRRAGGNTGELFF | TGTGCCTGGAGGCGAGCGGGGGGAAACACCGGGGAGCTGTTTTTT
TRBJ2-6 | . | . | TRBV4-3 | CASSQAAATGPSGANVLTF | TGCGCCAGCAGCCAAGCGGCGGCCACGGGGCCCTCTGGGGCCAACGTCCTGACTTTC
TRBJ1-4 | . | . | TRBV2 | CASTGDDEKLFF | TGTGCCAGCACAGGGGATGATGAAAAACTGTTTTTT
TRBJ1-1 | . | . | TRBV20-1 | CSARVVGSSWGEAFF | TGCAGTGCTAGAGTCGTCGGGAGCTCATGGGGTGAAGCTTTCTTT
TRBJ2-4 | . | . | TRBV20-1 | CSTGTHLAKNIQYF | TGCAGTACTGGGACCCATCTAGCCAAAAACATTCAGTACTTC
TRBJ1-1 | . | . | TRBV12-3/TRBV12-4 | CASSFLGEIEAFF | TGTGCCAGCAGTTTCTTGGGGGAAATTGAAGCTTTCTTT
TRBJ2-2 | . | . | TRBV12-2 | CASRLRSGGAGPLSPPTNTGELFF | TGTGCAAGTCGCTTAAGATCCGGCGGGGCGGGACCACTTAGTCCTCCCACGAACACCGGGGAGCTGTTTTTT
TRBJ1-5 | TRBD1 | . | TRBV12-5 | CASGPCGQGAVQPQHF | TGTGCTAGTGGTCCCTGTGGGCAGGGGGCTGTTCAGCCCCAGCATTTT
TRBJ2-5 | TRBD1 | many | TRBV20-1 | CRADRGETQYF | TGCAGGGCCGACAGGGGAGAGACCCAGTACTTC
TRBJ1-2 | . | . | TRBV3-1 | CASSQRGTENYGYTF | TGTGCCAGCAGCCAAAGAGGCACCGAGAACTATGGCTACACCTTC
TRBJ2-2 | . | few | TRBV7-9 | CASSLMETGELFF | TGTGCCAGCAGCTTAATGGAGACCGGGGAGCTGTTTTTT
TRBJ1-1 | TRBD1 | . | TRBV4-2 | CASSHLDRALTTFF | TGTGCCAGCAGCCATCTCGACAGGGCCCTGACGACTTTCTTT
TRBJ1-2 | TRBD1 | few | TRBV9 | CASSVGQGPNYGYTF | TGTGCCAGCAGCGTAGGACAGGGTCCTAACTATGGCTACACCTTC
TRBJ1-2 | TRBD1 | . | TRBV4-2 | CASSPQGDDYGYTF | TGTGCCAGCAGCCCCCAGGGGGATGACTATGGCTACACCTTC